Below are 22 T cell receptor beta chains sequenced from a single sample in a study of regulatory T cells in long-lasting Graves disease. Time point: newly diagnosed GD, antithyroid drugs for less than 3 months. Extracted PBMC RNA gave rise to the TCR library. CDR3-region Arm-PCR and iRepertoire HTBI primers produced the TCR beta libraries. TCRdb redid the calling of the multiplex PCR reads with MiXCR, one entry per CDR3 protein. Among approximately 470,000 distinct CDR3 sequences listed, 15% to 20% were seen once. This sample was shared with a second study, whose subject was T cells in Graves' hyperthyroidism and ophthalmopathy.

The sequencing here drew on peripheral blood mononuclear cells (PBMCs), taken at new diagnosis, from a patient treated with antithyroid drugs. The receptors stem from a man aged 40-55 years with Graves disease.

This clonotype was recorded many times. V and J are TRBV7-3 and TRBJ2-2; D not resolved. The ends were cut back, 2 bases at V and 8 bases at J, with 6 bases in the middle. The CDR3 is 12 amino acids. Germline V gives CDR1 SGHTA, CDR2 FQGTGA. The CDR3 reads CASSLGRGELFF. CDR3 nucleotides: TGTGCCAGCAGCTTAGGTCGTGGGGAGCTGTTTTTT.

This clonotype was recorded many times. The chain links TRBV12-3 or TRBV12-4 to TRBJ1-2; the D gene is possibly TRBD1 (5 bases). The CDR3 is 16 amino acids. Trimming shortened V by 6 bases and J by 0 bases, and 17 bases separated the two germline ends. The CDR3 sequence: CASSLDRLYSNYGYTF. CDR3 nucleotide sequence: TGTGCCAGCAGCCTCGACAGACTCTACTCTAACTATGGCTACACCTTC.

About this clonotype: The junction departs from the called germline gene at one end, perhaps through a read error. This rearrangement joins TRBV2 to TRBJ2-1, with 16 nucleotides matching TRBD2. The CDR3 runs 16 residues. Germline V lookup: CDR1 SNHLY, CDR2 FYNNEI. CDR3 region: CASREGTSGRAVLQFF. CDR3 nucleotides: TGTGCCAGCAGAGAAGGGACTAGCGGGAGGGCAGTCCTGCAGTTCTTC. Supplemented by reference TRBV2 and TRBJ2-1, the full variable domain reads EPEVTQTPSHQVTQMGQEVILRCVPISNHLYFYWYRQILGQKVEFLVSFYNNEISEKSEIFDDQFSVERPDGSNFTLKIRSTKLEDSAMYFCASREGTSGRAVLQFFGPGTRLTVL.

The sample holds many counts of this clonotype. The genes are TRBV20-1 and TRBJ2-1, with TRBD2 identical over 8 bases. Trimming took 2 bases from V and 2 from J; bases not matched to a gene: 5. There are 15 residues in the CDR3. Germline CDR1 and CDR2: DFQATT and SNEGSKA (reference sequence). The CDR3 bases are TGCAGTGCTAGAACGGAGCGGGAGCCCTACAATGAGCAGTTCTTC. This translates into CSARTEREPYNEQFF.

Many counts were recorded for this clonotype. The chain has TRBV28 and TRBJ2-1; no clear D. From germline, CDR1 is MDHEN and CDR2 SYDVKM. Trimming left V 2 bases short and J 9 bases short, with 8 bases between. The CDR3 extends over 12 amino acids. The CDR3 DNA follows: TGTGCCAGCAGTTTAAAAGGCAGTGAGCAGTTCTTC. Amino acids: CASSLKGSEQFF.

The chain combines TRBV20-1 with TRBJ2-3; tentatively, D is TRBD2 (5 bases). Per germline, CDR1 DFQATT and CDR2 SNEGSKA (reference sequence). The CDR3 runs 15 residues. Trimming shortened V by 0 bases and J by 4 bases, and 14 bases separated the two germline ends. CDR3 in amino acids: CSARELGGPADTQYF. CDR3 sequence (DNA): TGCAGTGCTAGAGAACTAGGAGGCCCAGCAGATACGCAGTATTTT.

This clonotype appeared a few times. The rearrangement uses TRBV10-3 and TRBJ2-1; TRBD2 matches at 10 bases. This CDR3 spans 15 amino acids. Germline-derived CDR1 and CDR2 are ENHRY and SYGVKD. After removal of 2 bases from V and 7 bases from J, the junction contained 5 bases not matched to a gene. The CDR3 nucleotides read TGTGCCATCAGTGAGAGTAGCGGGAGGTATAATGAGCAGTTCTTC. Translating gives CAISESSGRYNEQFF.

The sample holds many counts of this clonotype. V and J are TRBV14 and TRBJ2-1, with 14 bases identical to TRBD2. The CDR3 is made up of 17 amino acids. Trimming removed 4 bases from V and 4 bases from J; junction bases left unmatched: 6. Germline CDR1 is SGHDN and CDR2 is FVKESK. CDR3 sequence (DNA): TGTGCCAGCAGCCCACGGACTAGCGGGAGGATTTACAATGAGCAGTTCTTC. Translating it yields CASSPRTSGRIYNEQFF. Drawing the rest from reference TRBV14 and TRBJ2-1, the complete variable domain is EAGVTQFPSHSVIEKGQTVTLRCDPISGHDNLYWYRRVMGKEIKFLLHFVKESKQDESGMPNNRFLAERTGGTYSTLKVQPAELEDSGVYFCASSPRTSGRIYNEQFFGPGTRLTVL.

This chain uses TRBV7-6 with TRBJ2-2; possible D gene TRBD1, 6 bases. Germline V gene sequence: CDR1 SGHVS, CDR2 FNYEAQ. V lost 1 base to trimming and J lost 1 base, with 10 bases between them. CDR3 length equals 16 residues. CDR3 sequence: CASSLEGRGNTGELFF. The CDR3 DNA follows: TGTGCCAGCAGCTTAGAGGGCAGGGGGAACACCGGGGAGCTGTTTTTT.

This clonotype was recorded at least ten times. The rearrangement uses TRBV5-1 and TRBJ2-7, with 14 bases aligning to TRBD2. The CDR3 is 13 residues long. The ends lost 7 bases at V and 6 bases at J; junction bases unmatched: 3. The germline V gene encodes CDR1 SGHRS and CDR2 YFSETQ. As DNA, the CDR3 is TGCGCCAGCGGGACTAGCGGGAGAGGCGAGCAGTACTTC. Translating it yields CASGTSGRGEQYF. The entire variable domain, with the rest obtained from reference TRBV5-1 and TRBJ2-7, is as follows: KAGVTQTPRYLIKTRGQQVTLSCSPISGHRSVSWYQQTPGQGLQFLFEYFSETQRNKGNFPGRFSGRQFSNSRSEMNVSTLELGDSALYLCASGTSGRGEQYFGPGTRLTVT.

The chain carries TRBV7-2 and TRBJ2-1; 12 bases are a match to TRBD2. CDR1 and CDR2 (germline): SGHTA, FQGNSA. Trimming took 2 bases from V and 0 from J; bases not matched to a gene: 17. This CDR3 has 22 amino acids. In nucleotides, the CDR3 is TGTGCCAGCAGCTTATGGTCACTAGCGGGAGGTTTAAGGGCCAGCTCCTACAATGAGCAGTTCTTC. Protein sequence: CASSLWSLAGGLRASSYNEQFF.

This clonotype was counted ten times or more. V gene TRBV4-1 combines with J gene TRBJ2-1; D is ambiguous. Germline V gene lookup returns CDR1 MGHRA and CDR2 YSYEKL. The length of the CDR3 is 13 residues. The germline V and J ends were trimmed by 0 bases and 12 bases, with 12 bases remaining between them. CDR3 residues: CASSQEGRPGQFF. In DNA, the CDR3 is TGCGCCAGCAGCCAAGAAGGCCGCCCGGGGCAGTTCTTC.

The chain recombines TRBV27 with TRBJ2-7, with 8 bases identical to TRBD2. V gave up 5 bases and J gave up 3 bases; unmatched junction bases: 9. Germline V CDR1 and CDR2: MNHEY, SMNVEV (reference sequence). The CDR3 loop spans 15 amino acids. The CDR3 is CASSGPSGPNYEQYF. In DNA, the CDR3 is TGTGCCAGCAGTGGGCCTAGCGGGCCTAACTACGAGCAGTACTTC.

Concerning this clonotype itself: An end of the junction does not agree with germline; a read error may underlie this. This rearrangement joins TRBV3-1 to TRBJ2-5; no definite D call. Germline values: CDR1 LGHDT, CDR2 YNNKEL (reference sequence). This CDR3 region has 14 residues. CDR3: CASSQDRVQETQHF. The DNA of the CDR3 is TGTGCCAGCAGCCAAGATCGGGTCCAAGAGACCCAGCACTTC.

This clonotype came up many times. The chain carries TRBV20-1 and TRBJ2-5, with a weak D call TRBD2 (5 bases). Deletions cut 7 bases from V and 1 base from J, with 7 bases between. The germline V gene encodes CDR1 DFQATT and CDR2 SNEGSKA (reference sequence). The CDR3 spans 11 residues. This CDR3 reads CSGTSQETQYF. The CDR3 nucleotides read TGCAGTGGGACTTCCCAAGAGACCCAGTACTTC.

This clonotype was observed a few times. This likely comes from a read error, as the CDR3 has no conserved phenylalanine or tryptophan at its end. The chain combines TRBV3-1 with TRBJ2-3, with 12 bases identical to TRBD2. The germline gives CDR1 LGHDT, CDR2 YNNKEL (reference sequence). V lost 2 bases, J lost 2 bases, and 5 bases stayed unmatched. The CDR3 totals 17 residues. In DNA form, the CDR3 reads TGTGCCAGCAGCCAAACTAGCGGGAGGCCACACACAGATACGCAGTATCTT. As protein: CASSQTSGRPHTDTQYL.

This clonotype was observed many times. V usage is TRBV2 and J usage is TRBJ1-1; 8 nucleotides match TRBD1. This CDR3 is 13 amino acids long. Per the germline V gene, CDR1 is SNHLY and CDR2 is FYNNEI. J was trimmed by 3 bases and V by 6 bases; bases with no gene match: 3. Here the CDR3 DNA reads TGTGCCAGCAGGGACAGGGATGACACTGAAGCTTTCTTT. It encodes CASRDRDDTEAFF.

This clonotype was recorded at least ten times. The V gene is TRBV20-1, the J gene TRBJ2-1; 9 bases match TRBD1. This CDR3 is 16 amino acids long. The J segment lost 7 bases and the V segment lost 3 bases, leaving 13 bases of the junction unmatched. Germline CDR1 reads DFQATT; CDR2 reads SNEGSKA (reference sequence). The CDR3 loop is CSASVLGQGLGNEQFF. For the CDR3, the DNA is TGCAGTGCTAGCGTTTTGGGACAGGGTTTGGGTAATGAGCAGTTCTTC.

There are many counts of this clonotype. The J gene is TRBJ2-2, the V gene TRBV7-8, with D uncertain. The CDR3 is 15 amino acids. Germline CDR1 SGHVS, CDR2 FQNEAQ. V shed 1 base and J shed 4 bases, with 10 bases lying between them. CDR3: CASSLGITPTGELFF. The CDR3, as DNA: TGTGCCAGCAGCTTAGGCATTACACCCACCGGGGAGCTGTTTTTT. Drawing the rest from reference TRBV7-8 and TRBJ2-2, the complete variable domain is GAGVSQSPRYKVAKRGQDVALRCDPISGHVSLFWYQQALGQGPEFLTYFQNEAQLDKSGLPSDRFFAERPEGSVSTLKIQRTQQEDSAVYLCASSLGITPTGELFFGEGSRLTVL.

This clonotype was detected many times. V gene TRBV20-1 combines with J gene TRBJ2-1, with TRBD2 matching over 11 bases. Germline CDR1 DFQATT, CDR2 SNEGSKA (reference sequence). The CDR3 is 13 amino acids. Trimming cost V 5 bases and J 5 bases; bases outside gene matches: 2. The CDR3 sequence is CSAEGLADNEQFF. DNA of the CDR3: TGCAGTGCTGAGGGACTAGCGGACAATGAGCAGTTCTTC.

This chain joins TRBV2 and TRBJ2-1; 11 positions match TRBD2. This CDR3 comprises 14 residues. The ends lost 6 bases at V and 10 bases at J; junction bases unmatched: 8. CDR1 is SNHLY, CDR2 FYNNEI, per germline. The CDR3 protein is CASSSTSGTGEQFF. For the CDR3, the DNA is TGTGCCAGCAGCTCGACTAGCGGGACGGGCGAGCAGTTCTTC.

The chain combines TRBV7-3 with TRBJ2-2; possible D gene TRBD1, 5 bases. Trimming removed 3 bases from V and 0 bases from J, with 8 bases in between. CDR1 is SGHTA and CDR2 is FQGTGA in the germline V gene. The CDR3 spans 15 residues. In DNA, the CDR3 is TGTGCCAGCAGCTTTCAGGGTTCGAACACCGGGGAGCTGTTTTTT. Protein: CASSFQGSNTGELFF.